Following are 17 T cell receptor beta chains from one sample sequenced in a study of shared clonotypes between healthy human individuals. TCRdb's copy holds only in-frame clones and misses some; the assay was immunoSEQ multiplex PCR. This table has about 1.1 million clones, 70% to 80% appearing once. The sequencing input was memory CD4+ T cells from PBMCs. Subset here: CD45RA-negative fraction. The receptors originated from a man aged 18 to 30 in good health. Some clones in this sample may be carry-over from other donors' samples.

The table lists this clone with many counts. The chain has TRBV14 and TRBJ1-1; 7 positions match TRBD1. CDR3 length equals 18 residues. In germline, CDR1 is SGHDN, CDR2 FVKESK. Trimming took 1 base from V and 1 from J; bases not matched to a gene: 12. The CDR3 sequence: CASSQVGTVLVRNTEAFF. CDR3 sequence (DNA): TGTGCCAGCAGCCAAGTCGGGACAGTCCTCGTTCGGAACACTGAAGCTTTCTTT. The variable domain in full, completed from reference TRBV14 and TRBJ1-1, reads EAGVTQFPSHSVIEKGQTVTLRCDPISGHDNLYWYRRVMGKEIKFLLHFVKESKQDESGMPNNRFLAERTGGTYSTLKVQPAELEDSGVYFCASSQVGTVLVRNTEAFFGQGTRLTVV.

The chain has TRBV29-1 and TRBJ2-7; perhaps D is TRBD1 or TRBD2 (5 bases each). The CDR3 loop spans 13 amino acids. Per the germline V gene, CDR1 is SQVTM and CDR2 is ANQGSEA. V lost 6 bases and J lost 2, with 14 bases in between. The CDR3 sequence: CSVDGASTYEQYF. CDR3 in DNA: TGCAGCGTGGACGGGGCCAGTACCTACGAGCAGTACTTC.

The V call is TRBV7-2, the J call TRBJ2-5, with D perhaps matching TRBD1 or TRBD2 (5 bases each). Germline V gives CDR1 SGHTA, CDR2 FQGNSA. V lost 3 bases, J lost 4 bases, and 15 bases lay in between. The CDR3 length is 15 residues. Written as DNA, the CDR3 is TGTGCCAGCAGCTTCATGGGCCAGAGGGGAGAGACCCAGTACTTC. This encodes CASSFMGQRGETQYF.

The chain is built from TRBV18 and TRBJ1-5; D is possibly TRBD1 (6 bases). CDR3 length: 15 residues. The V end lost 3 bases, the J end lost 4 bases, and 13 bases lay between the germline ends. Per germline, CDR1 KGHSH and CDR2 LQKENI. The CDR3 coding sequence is TGTGCCAGCTCACCTGTCGGGACAACTAATCAGCCCCAGCATTTT. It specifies CASSPVGTTNQPQHF.

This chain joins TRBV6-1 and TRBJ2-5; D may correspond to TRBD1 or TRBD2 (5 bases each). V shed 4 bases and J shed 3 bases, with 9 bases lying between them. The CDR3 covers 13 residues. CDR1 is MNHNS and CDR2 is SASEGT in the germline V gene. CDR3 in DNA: TGTGCCAGCAGTGGGAGGACAAAAGAGACCCAGTACTTC. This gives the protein CASSGRTKETQYF.

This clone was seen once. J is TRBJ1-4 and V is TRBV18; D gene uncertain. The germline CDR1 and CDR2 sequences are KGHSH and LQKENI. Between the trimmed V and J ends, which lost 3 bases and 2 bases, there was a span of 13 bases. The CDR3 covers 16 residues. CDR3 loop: CASSPLGGLTNEKLFF. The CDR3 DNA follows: TGTGCCAGCTCACCTCTTGGAGGTTTGACTAATGAAAAACTGTTTTTT.

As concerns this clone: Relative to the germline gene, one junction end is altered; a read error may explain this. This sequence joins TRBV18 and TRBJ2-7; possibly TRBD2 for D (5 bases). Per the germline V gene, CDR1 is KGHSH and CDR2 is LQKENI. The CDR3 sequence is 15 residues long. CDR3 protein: CASSPPSNPDTGRWF. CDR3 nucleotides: TGTGCCAGCTCACCACCGAGTAACCCTGACACGGGGAGATGGTTC.

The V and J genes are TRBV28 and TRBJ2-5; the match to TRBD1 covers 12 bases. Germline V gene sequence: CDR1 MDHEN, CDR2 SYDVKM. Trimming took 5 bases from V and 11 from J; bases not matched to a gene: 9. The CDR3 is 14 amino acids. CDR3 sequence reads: CASSPGTGGPPQYF. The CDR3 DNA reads TGTGCCAGCAGTCCCGGGACAGGGGGCCCCCCGCAGTACTTC. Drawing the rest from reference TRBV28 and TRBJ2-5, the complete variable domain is DVKVTQSSRYLVKRTGEKVFLECVQDMDHENMFWYRQDPGLGLRLIYFSYDVKMKEKGDIPEGYSVSREKKERFSLILESASTNQTSMYLCASSPGTGGPPQYFGPGTRLLVL.

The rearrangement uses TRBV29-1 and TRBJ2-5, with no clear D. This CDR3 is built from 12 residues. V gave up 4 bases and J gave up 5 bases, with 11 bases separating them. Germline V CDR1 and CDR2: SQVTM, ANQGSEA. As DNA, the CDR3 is TGCAGCGTTGTCCTGGGCTGGGAGACCCAGTACTTC. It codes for CSVVLGWETQYF.

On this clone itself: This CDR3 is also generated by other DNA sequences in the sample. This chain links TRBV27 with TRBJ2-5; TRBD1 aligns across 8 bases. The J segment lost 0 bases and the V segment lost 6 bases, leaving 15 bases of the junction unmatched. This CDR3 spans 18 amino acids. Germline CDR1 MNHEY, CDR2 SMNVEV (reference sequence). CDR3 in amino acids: CASSRGQGLRSYQETQYF. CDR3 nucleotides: TGTGCCAGCAGCCGAGGACAGGGTCTGCGATCTTACCAAGAGACCCAGTACTTC.

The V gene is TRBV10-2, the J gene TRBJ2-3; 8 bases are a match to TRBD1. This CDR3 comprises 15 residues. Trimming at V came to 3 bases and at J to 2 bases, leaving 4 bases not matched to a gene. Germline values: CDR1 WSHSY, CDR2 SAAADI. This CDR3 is CASSEMTGATDTQYF. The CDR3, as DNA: TGCGCCAGCAGTGAAATGACAGGGGCCACAGATACGCAGTATTTT.

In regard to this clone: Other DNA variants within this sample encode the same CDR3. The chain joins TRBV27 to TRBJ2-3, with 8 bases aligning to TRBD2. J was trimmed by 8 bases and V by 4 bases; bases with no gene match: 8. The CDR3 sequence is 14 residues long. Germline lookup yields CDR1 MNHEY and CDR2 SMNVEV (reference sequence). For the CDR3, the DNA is TGTGCCAGCAGTTCCCTGGGACTAGTAGGTACGCAGTATTTT. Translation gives CASSSLGLVGTQYF.

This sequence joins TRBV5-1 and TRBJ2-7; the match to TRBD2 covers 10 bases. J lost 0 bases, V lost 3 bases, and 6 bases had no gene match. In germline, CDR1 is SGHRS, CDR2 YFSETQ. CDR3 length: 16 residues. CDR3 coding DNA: TGCGCCAGCAGCTCTCCGGGACTAGCGAGCTCCTACGAGCAGTACTTC. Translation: CASSSPGLASSYEQYF.

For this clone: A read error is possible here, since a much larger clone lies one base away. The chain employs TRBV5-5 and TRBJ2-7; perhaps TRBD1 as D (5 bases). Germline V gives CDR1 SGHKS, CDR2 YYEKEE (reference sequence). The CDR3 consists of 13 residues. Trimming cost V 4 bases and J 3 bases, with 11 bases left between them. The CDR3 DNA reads TGTGCCAGCAGCCCTTATACAGGCTACGAGCAGTACTTC. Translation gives CASSPYTGYEQYF.

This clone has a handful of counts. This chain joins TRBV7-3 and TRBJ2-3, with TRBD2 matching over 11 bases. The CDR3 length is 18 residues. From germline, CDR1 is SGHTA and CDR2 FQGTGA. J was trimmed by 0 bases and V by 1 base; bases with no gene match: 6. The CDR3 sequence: CASSLRGSGRGSTDTQYF. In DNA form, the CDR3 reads TGTGCCAGCAGCTTAAGGGGTAGCGGGAGGGGGAGCACAGATACGCAGTATTTT.

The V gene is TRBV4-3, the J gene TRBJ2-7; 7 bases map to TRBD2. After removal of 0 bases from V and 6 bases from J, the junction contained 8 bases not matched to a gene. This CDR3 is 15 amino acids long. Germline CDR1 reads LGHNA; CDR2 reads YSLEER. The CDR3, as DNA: TGCGCCAGCAGCCAAGATTTGGGGGAGGGGAGCGAGCAGTACTTC. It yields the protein CASSQDLGEGSEQYF.

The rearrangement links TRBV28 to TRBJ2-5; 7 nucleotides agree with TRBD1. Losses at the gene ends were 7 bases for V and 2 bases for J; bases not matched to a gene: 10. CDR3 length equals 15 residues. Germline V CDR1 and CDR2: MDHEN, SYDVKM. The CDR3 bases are TGTGCCAGCAACCCGGTCGGGACAGAGCAAGAGACCCAGTACTTC. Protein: CASNPVGTEQETQYF.